The T cell receptor beta chain under discussion was sequenced for a study of blood T cell repertoires in COVID-19. The V and J ends lost 4 bases and 4 bases, in that order; junction bases with no gene match: 7. This CDR3 is built from 14 residues. Per germline, CDR1 SGDLS and CDR2 YYNGEE. Profiled with immunoSEQ multiplex PCR; TCRdb holds only in-frame clones, not every one. This sample yields roughly 240,000 clones, of which about 89% are seen a single time; 1.5% to 2% belongs to the top ten. The sample consisted of peripheral blood. The chain links TRBV9 to TRBJ2-5, with 7 bases matching TRBD2. The TCR sequence derives from a woman between 55 and 75 years old who had recovered from COVID-19. The CDR3 loop reads CASSRTGGRETQYF. The CDR3 region has the DNA TGTGCCAGCAGCAGGACGGGGGGTCGAGAGACCCAGTACTTC. Full variable domain (rest looked up from reference TRBV9 and TRBJ2-5): DSGVTQTPKHLITATGQRVTLRCSPRSGDLSVYWYQQSLDQGLQFLIQYYNGEERAKGNILERFSAQQFPDLHSELNLSSLELGDSALYFCASSRTGGRETQYFGPGTRLLVL.